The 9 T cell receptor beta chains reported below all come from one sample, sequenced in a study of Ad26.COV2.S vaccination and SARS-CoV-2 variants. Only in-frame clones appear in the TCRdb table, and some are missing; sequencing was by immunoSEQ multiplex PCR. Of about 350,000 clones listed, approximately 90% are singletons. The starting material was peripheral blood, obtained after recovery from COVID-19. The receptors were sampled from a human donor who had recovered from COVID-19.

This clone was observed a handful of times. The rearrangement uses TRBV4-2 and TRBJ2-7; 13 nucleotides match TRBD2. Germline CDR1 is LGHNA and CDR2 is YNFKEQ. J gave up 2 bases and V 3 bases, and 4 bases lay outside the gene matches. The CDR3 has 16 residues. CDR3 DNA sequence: TGTGCCAGCAGCCAGCATACTAGCGGGGGGGCCTACGAGCAGTACTTC. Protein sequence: CASSQHTSGGAYEQYF.

CDR3 coding DNA: TGTGCCAGCAGCTTAGACGGGTTCGGGGAGCTGTTTTTT. The encoded protein is CASSLDGFGELFF. This chain uses TRBV11-2 with TRBJ2-2; D remains unclear. The CDR3 has 13 residues. V lost 0 bases and J lost 7, with 6 bases in between. Germline loops: CDR1 SGHAT, CDR2 FQNNGV.

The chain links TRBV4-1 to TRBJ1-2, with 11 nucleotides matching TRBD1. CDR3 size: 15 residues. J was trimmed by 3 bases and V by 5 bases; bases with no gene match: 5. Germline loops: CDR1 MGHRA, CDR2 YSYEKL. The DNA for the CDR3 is TGCGCCAGCAGCTCCGGGACAGGGGGTGACTATGGCTACACCTTC. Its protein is CASSSGTGGDYGYTF.

The DNA of the CDR3 is TGTGCCAGCAGTTTTTTCGGACAGGGAGGATATGGCTACACCTTC. Translating it yields CASSFFGQGGYGYTF. The rearrangement uses TRBV27 and TRBJ1-2, with 8 positions matching TRBD1. Per germline, CDR1 MNHEY and CDR2 SMNVEV (reference sequence). The CDR3 totals 15 residues. Losses at the gene ends were 3 bases for V and 5 bases for J; bases not matched to a gene: 8.

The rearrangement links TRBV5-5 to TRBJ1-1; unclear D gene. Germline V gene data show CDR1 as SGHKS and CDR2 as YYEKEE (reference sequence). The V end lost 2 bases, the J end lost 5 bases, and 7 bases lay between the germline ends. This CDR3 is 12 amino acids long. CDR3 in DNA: TGTGCCAGCAGCTTCGACGCTACTGAAGCTTTCTTT. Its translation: CASSFDATEAFF.

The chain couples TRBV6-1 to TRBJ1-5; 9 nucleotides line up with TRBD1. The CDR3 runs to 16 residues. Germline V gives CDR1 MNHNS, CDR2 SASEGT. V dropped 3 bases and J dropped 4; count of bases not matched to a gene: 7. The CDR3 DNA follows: TGTGCCAGCAGTGATTTCCGTGGGACAGGGAATCAGCCCCAGCATTTT. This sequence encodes CASSDFRGTGNQPQHF.

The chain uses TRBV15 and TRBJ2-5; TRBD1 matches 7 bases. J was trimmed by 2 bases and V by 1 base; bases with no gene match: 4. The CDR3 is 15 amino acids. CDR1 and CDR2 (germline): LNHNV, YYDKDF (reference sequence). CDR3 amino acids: CATSRGDSLQETQYF. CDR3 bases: TGTGCCACCAGCAGAGGGGACAGTCTACAAGAGACCCAGTACTTC. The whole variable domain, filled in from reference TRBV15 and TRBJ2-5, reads DAMVIQNPRYQVTQFGKPVTLSCSQTLNHNVMYWYQQKSSQAPKLLFHYYDKDFNNEADTPDNFQSRRPNTSFCFLDIRSPGLGDTAMYLCATSRGDSLQETQYFGPGTRLLVL.

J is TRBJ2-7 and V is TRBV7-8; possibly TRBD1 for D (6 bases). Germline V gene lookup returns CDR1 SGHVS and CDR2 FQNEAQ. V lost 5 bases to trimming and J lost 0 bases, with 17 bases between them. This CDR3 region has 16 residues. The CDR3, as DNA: TGTGCCAGCAGCCAGGGGACCCCGAGGAGCTCCTACGAGCAGTACTTC. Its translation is CASSQGTPRSSYEQYF.

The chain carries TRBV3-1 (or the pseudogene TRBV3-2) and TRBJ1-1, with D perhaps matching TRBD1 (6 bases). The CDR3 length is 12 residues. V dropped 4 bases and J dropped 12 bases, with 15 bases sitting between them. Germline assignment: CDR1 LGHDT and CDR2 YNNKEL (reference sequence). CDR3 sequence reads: CASSPEGTGPFF. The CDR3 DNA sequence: TGTGCCAGCAGCCCGGAAGGTACAGGGCCTTTCTTT.